One sample yielded the 5 T cell receptor beta chains listed below, sequenced in a study of blood T cells in healthy people across ages. Alongside a J-beta primer mix, a sample-barcoded 5' primer served in a second PCR lasting 7 to 11 cycles. TCRdb re-derived calls from the 5' RACE reads in MiXCR, one entry per CDR3 protein. The sample contains about 1.7 million distinct CDR3 sequences, 28% of which appear only once. The sample consisted of blood. The receptors were gathered from a woman in her 30s in good health.

V usage is TRBV6-6 and J usage is TRBJ1-5; tentatively, D is TRBD1 (6 bases). Germline CDR1 reads MNHNY; CDR2 reads SVGAGI (reference sequence). The CDR3 spans 15 residues. V lost 2 bases to trimming and J lost 3 bases, with 11 bases between them. For the CDR3, the DNA is TGTGCCAGCAGTTACGCACAGGGCTTCAATCAGCCCCAGCATTTT. Translation gives CASSYAQGFNQPQHF.

This clonotype occurred many times. The chain joins TRBV30 to TRBJ1-4; 8 nucleotides line up with TRBD1. The CDR3 is 14 amino acids. The V gene end was trimmed by 0 bases and the J gene end by 7 bases; junction bases not matched to a gene: 4. Germline V gene data show CDR1 as GTSNPN and CDR2 as SVGIG (reference sequence). The CDR3 sequence is CAWSVTGVLEKLFF. The CDR3 DNA reads as TGTGCCTGGAGTGTGACAGGGGTACTTGAAAAACTGTTTTTT. Using reference TRBV30 and TRBJ1-4 for the parts outside the CDR3, the full variable domain is SQTIHQWPATLVQPVGSPLSLECTVEGTSNPNLYWYRQAAGRGLQLLFYSVGIGQISSEVPQNLSASRPQDRQFILSSKKLLLSDSGFYLCAWSVTGVLEKLFFGSGTQLSVL.

Comment on this clonotype: Germline and junction disagree at one end, which may indicate a read error. This sequence joins TRBV12-3 or TRBV12-4 and TRBJ1-2; TRBD1 aligns across 7 bases. The CDR3 contains 13 residues. Here the CDR3 DNA reads TGTGTCAGCAGTTTAAACAGGGGAGATGGCTACACCTTC. This gives the protein CVSSLNRGDGYTF.

As concerns this clonotype: A much larger clone lies a single base off, so this may be a read error. This chain uses TRBV20-1 with TRBJ2-7; 7 positions match TRBD2. There are 15 residues in the CDR3. Germline lookup yields CDR1 DFQATT and CDR2 SNEGSKA (reference sequence). V shed 3 bases and J 3 bases; nucleotides not matched to a gene: 11. The CDR3 reads CSASPGASGGYEQYF. In DNA form, the CDR3 reads TGCAGTGCTAGTCCCGGGGCTAGCGGAGGCTACGAGCAGTACTTC.

This clonotype was found a few times. The gene calls are TRBV5-1 and TRBJ2-5; weak D call: TRBD1 (5 bases). This CDR3 region has 17 residues. The V end lost 5 bases, the J end lost 4 bases, and 24 bases lay between the germline ends. Germline values: CDR1 SGHRS, CDR2 YFSETQ. The CDR3 DNA reads as TGCGCCAGCAGTCCCCCCCAAGGGGCAGTCTTTCGAGAGACCCAGTACTTC. Protein: CASSPPQGAVFRETQYF.